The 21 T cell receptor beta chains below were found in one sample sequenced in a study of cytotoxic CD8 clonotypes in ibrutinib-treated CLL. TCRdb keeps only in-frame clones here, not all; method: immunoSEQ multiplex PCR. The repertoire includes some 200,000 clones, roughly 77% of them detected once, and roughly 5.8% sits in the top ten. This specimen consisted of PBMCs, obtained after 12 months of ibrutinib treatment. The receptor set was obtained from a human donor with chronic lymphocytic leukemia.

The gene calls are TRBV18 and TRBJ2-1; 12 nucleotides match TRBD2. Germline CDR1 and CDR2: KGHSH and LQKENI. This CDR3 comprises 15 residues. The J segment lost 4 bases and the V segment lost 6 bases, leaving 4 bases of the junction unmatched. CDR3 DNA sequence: TGTGCCAGCTCCGGACTAGCGGGGCGGTACAATGAGCAGTTCTTC. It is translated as CASSGLAGRYNEQFF.

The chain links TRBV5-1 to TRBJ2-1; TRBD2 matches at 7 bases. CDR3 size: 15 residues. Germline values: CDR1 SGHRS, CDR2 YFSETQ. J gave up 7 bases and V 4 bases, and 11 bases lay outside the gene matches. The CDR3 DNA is TGCGCCAGCAGCCCTGGACTAGTGTCTGCAAATGAGCAGTTCTTC. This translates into CASSPGLVSANEQFF. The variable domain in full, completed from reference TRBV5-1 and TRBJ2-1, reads KAGVTQTPRYLIKTRGQQVTLSCSPISGHRSVSWYQQTPGQGLQFLFEYFSETQRNKGNFPGRFSGRQFSNSRSEMNVSTLELGDSALYLCASSPGLVSANEQFFGPGTRLTVL.

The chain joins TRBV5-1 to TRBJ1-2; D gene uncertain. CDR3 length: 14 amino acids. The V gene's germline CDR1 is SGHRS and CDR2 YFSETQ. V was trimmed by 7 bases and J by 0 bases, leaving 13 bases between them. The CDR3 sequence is CASSGRGSNYGYTF. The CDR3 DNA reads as TGCGCCAGCTCGGGTCGGGGTTCTAACTATGGCTACACCTTC.

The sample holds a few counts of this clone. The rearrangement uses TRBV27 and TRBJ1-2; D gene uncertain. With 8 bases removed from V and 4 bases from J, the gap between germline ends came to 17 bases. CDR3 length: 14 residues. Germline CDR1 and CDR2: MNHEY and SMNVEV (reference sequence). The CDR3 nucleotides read TGTGCCAGCCTTCCAGCGGGCTCTGGCTATGGCTACACCTTC. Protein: CASLPAGSGYGYTF.

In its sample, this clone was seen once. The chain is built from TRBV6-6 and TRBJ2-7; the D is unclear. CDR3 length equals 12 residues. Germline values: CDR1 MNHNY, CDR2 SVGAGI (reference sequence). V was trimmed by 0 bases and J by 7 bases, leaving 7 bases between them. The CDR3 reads CASSYSESEQYF. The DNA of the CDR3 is TGTGCCAGCAGTTACTCTGAATCGGAGCAGTACTTC.

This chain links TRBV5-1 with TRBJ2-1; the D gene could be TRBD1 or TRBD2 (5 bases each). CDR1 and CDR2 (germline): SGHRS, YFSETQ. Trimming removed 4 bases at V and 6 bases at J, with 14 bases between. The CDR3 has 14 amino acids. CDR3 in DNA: TGCGCCAGCAGCCGAGGGACCGCAAGCAATGAGCAGTTCTTC. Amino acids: CASSRGTASNEQFF.

The CDR3 protein is CASSAVGHSYGYTF. The CDR3 DNA sequence: TGCGCCAGCAGCGCGGTGGGACATAGCTATGGCTACACCTTC. The chain combines TRBV5-1 with TRBJ1-2; maybe TRBD1 (6 bases). The germline CDR1 and CDR2 sequences are SGHRS and YFSETQ. Trimming removed 4 bases at V and 4 bases at J, with 14 bases between. The CDR3 has 14 amino acids. Full variable domain (remainder filled in from reference TRBV5-1 and TRBJ1-2): KAGVTQTPRYLIKTRGQQVTLSCSPISGHRSVSWYQQTPGQGLQFLFEYFSETQRNKGNFPGRFSGRQFSNSRSEMNVSTLELGDSALYLCASSAVGHSYGYTFGSGTRLTVV.

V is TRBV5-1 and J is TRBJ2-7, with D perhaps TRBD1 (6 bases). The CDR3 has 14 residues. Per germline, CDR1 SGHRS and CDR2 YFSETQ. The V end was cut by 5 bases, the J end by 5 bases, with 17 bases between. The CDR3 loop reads CASSSEQGFDEQYF. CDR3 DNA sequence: TGCGCCAGCAGTTCGGAACAGGGTTTCGACGAGCAGTACTTC.

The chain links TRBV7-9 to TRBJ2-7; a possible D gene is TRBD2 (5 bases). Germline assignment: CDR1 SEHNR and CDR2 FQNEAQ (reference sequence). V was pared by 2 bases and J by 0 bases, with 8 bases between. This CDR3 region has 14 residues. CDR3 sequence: CASSLLGGSYEQYF. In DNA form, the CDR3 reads TGTGCCAGCAGCTTATTAGGAGGCTCCTACGAGCAGTACTTC.

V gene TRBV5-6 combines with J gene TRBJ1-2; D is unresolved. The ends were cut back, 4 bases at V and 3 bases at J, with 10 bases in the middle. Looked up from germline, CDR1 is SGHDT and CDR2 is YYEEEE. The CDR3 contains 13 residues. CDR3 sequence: CASSLENDYGYTF. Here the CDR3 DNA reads TGTGCCAGCAGCCTCGAGAATGACTATGGCTACACCTTC.

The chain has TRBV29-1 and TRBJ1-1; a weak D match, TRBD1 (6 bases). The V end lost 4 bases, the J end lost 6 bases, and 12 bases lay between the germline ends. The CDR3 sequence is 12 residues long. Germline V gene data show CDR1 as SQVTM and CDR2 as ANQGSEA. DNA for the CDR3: TGCAGCGTTGGGAGGGGGGGCCCTGAAGCTTTCTTT. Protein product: CSVGRGGPEAFF.

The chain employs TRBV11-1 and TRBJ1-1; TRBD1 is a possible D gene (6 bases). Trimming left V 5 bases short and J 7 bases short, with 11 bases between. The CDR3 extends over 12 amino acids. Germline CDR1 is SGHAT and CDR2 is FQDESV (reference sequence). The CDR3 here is CASSTQGIEAFF. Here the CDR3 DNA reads TGTGCCAGCAGCACACAGGGAATTGAAGCTTTCTTT.

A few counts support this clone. Here the CDR3 reads CAWSVPGRSFSGNTIYF. CDR3 coding DNA: TGTGCCTGGAGTGTACCAGGCAGGAGTTTCTCTGGAAACACCATATATTTT. The V and J genes are TRBV30 and TRBJ1-3; the D is unclear. This CDR3 spans 17 amino acids. V was pared by 0 bases and J by 0 bases, with 15 bases between. CDR1 and CDR2 from the germline V gene are GTSNPN and SVGIG (reference sequence).

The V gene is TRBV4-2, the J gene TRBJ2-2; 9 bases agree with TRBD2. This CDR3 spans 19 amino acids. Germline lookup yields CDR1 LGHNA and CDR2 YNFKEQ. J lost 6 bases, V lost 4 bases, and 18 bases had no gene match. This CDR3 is CASSPGGVAGVGWAGELFF. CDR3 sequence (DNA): TGTGCCAGCAGCCCCGGGGGGGTAGCGGGAGTCGGGTGGGCCGGGGAGCTGTTTTTT.

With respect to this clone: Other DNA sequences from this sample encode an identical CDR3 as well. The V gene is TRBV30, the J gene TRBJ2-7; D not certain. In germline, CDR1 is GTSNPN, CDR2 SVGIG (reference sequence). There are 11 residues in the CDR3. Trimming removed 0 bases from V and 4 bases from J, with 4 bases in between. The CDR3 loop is CAWSVRYEQYF. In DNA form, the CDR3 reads TGTGCCTGGAGTGTCCGGTACGAGCAGTACTTC.

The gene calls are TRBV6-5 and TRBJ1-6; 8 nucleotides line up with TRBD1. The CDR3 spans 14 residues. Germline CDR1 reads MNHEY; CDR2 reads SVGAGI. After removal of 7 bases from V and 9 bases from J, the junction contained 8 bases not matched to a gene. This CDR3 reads CASTGQGTGSPLHF. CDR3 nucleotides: TGTGCCAGCACCGGACAGGGAACAGGTTCACCCCTCCACTTT.

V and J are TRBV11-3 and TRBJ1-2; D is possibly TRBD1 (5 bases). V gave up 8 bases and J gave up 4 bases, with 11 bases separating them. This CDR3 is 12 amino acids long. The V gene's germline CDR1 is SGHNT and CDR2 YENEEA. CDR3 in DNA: TGTGCCAGCCTCGCGGGGGTCTATGGCTACACCTTC. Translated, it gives CASLAGVYGYTF. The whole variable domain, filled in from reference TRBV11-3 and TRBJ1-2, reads EAGVVQSPRYKIIEKKQPVAFWCNPISGHNTLYWYLQNLGQGPELLIRYENEEAVDDSQLPKDRFSAERLKGVDSTLKIQPAELGDSAVYLCASLAGVYGYTFGSGTRLTVV.

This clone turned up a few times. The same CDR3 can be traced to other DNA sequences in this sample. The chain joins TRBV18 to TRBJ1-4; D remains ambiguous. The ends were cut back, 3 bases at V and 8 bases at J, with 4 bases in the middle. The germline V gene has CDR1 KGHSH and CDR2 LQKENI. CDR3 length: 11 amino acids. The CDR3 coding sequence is TGTGCCAGCTCACCCCAGGAAAAACTGTTTTTT. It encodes CASSPQEKLFF.

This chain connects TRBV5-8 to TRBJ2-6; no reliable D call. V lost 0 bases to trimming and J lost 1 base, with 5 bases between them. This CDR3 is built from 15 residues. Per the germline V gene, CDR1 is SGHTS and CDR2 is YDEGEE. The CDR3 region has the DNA TGTGCCAGCAGCTTGGCCGGGTCTGGGGCCAACGTCCTGACTTTC. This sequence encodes CASSLAGSGANVLTF.

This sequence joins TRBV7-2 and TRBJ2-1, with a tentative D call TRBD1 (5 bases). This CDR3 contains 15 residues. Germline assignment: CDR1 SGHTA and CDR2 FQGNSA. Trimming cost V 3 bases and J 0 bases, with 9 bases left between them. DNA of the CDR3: TGTGCCAGCAGCTTCTGGCAGGGCTCCTACAATGAGCAGTTCTTC. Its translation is CASSFWQGSYNEQFF.

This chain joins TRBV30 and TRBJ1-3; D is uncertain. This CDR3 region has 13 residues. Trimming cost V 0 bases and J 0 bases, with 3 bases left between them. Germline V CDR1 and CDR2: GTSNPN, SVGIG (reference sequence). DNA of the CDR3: TGTGCCTGGAGTGTTATCTCTGGAAACACCATATATTTT. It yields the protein CAWSVISGNTIYF.